The sequence of this T cell receptor beta chain was determined in a study of cytomegalovirus exposure and HLA in healthy donors. General study points: The finding came from a later analysis; first-cohort TCR clusters tended to co-occur in the roughly 110 validation repertoires.

This CDR3 comprises 15 residues. Trimming cost V 5 bases and J 7 bases; bases outside gene matches: 9. The germline V gene has CDR1 SGHVS and CDR2 FQNEAQ. To note about this clone: Its antigen is currently unknown.

Profiled with immunoSEQ multiplex PCR; TCRdb holds only in-frame clones, not every one. Of over 100,000 clones listed, roughly 89% are singletons. The TCR originated in a man aged 30 to 39 in good health and CMV-seronegative. V gene TRBV7-8 combines with J gene TRBJ2-5; 11 nucleotides line up with TRBD1. Specimen: PBMCs. The CDR3 bases are TGTGCCAGCAGCCGAGACGGACAGGGGGCTGGGACCCAGTACTTC. This codes for CASSRDGQGAGTQYF. Looking up the rest from reference TRBV7-8 and TRBJ2-5 gives the full variable domain: GAGVSQSPRYKVAKRGQDVALRCDPISGHVSLFWYQQALGQGPEFLTYFQNEAQLDKSGLPSDRFFAERPEGSVSTLKIQRTQQEDSAVYLCASSRDGQGAGTQYFGPGTRLLVL.